The next 28 T cell receptor beta chains were all read from a single sample in a study of long-term antiretroviral therapy in people with HIV. Runs used v3.0 of the immunoSEQ assay and were done at survey level. The table came from immunoSEQ multiplex PCR; TCRdb's copy has only in-frame clones and leaves some out. The profile shows about 20,000 clones, roughly 80% of them singletons. Sequencing used unsorted PBMCs, obtained about 2.5 years before starting antiretroviral therapy. The receptors stem from a woman aged 45 to 65 with HIV.

This chain links TRBV6-5 with TRBJ1-1; weak D call: TRBD1 (6 bases). Trimming took off 0 bases at V and 5 bases at J, with 13 bases between the two ends. The germline CDR1 and CDR2 sequences are MNHEY and SVGAGI. The CDR3 totals 15 residues. CDR3 sequence: CASSYSTQGRTEAFF. Here the CDR3 DNA reads TGTGCCAGCAGTTACTCGACTCAGGGGAGGACTGAAGCTTTCTTT.

The chain couples TRBV18 to TRBJ2-2, with a tentative D call TRBD1 (6 bases). This CDR3 region has 14 residues. With 0 bases removed from V and 7 bases from J, the gap between germline ends came to 9 bases. The germline V gene has CDR1 KGHSH and CDR2 LQKENI. The CDR3 region has the DNA TGTGCCAGCTCACCACCGTCCAGGGGCGGGGAGCTGTTTTTT. This translates into CASSPPSRGGELFF.

The J gene is TRBJ2-3, the V gene TRBV5-5; 7 bases map to TRBD1. The CDR3 is made up of 16 amino acids. The germline V gene has CDR1 SGHKS and CDR2 YYEKEE (reference sequence). Unmatched junction bases numbered 9, after V lost 2 bases and J lost 3 bases. The CDR3 bases are TGTGCCAGCAGCTTCCAGACAGGGACCGCAACAGATACGCAGTATTTT. Translated: CASSFQTGTATDTQYF. The complete variable domain, with remaining parts taken from reference TRBV5-5 and TRBJ2-3, reads DAGVTQSPTHLIKTRGQQVTLRCSPISGHKSVSWYQQVLGQGPQFIFQYYEKEERGRGNFPDRFSARQFPNYSSELNVNALLLGDSALYLCASSFQTGTATDTQYFGPGTRLTVL.

The chain employs TRBV14 and TRBJ2-7; D is unclear. This CDR3 contains 14 residues. Germline V lookup: CDR1 SGHDN, CDR2 FVKESK. V shed 0 bases and J shed 1 base, with 7 bases lying between them. CDR3 protein: CASSQDDVSYEQYV. The DNA of the CDR3 is TGTGCCAGCAGCCAAGATGACGTTTCCTACGAGCAGTACGTC.

CDR3 region: CASSLWGGGDNQPQHF. The CDR3 DNA follows: TGTGCCAGCAGTTTATGGGGCGGGGGCGACAATCAGCCCCAGCATTTT. The V call is TRBV28, the J call TRBJ1-5; TRBD1 is a possible D gene (6 bases). V lost 0 bases and J 3 bases, leaving 12 bases between the germline ends. The CDR3 is 16 amino acids. The germline V gene encodes CDR1 MDHEN and CDR2 SYDVKM.

The rearrangement uses TRBV9 and TRBJ2-1, with 9 bases matching TRBD2. V dropped 0 bases and J dropped 6; count of bases not matched to a gene: 4. The CDR3 is 15 residues long. Germline CDR1 is SGDLS and CDR2 is YYNGEE. In nucleotides, the CDR3 is TGTGCCAGCAGCGTAGGAGCGGGGGGAGCCAATGAGCAGTTCTTC. As protein: CASSVGAGGANEQFF.

This rearrangement joins TRBV9 to TRBJ2-5; 13 bases are a match to TRBD2. Germline CDR1 SGDLS, CDR2 YYNGEE. The trim removed 0 bases at V and 4 bases at J, leaving 0 bases unmatched. This CDR3 is 15 amino acids long. This CDR3 is CASSVGLAGGETQYF. For the CDR3, the DNA is TGTGCCAGCAGCGTAGGACTAGCGGGGGGAGAGACCCAGTACTTC. The full variable domain, with the rest looked up from reference TRBV9 and TRBJ2-5, is DSGVTQTPKHLITATGQRVTLRCSPRSGDLSVYWYQQSLDQGLQFLIQYYNGEERAKGNILERFSAQQFPDLHSELNLSSLELGDSALYFCASSVGLAGGETQYFGPGTRLLVL.

The chain carries TRBV5-4 and TRBJ2-1, with 12 bases lining up with TRBD2. With 6 bases clipped from V and 5 bases from J, the junction kept 12 bases outside the gene matches. CDR1 is SGHNT, CDR2 YYREEE, per germline (reference sequence). The CDR3 has 17 amino acids. CDR3 coding DNA: TGTGCCAGCAACCCTAGCGGGGGGGCCGATCCCCACAATGAGCAGTTCTTC. Translated, it gives CASNPSGGADPHNEQFF.

The chain employs TRBV9 and TRBJ1-3; TRBD1 agrees at 8 bases. J was trimmed by 2 bases and V by 4 bases; bases with no gene match: 11. From germline, CDR1 is SGDLS and CDR2 YYNGEE. This CDR3 has 17 residues. The CDR3 DNA sequence: TGTGCCAGCAGCACGAGGGAGGCGACAGGGGCTGGAAACACCATATATTTT. Translating gives CASSTREATGAGNTIYF.

This chain joins TRBV6-5 and TRBJ1-2; 8 bases are a match to TRBD1. V trimming: 6 bases; J trimming: 4 bases; junction bases outside the gene matches: 13. The CDR3 spans 16 residues. Germline V gene sequence: CDR1 MNHEY, CDR2 SVGAGI. CDR3 nucleotide sequence: TGTGCCAGCAGCTACATACGTACAGGGGGGGCCTATGGCTACACCTTC. Encoded protein: CASSYIRTGGAYGYTF.

This chain connects TRBV6-6 to TRBJ1-2, with 7 nucleotides matching TRBD1. J was trimmed by 7 bases and V by 5 bases; bases with no gene match: 16. The CDR3 has 16 residues. Per the germline V gene, CDR1 is MNHNY and CDR2 is SVGAGI (reference sequence). The CDR3 loop reads CASSVWDSLLQGGYTF. The CDR3, as DNA: TGTGCCAGCAGTGTGTGGGACAGTCTCCTCCAGGGTGGCTACACCTTC.

The chain links TRBV27 to TRBJ2-2; D uncertain. Germline CDR1 is MNHEY and CDR2 is SMNVEV (reference sequence). This CDR3 contains 13 residues. V was pared by 5 bases and J by 7 bases, with 11 bases between. CDR3 coding DNA: TGTGCCAGCAGTCTTCTATCCCGCGGGGAGCTGTTTTTT. Amino acid sequence: CASSLLSRGELFF.

This rearrangement joins TRBV18 to TRBJ1-4; the D is unclear. From germline, CDR1 is KGHSH and CDR2 LQKENI. V was shortened by 1 base and J by 8 bases, with 8 bases between the two germline ends. There are 13 residues in the CDR3. The CDR3 coding sequence is TGTGCCAGCTCACCACTTATGGAAGAAAAACTGTTTTTT. Its translation: CASSPLMEEKLFF.

The chain links TRBV5-1 to TRBJ1-1; no clear D. V was cut by 2 bases and J by 4 bases, with 15 bases left in between. Germline V gene sequence: CDR1 SGHRS, CDR2 YFSETQ. CDR3 size: 15 residues. The CDR3 loop is CASSLERLRTTEAFF. The CDR3 DNA is TGCGCCAGCAGCTTAGAACGCCTCCGGACCACTGAAGCTTTCTTT.

This clone has more than one count but fewer than ten. The chain recombines TRBV21-1 with TRBJ2-2; the table calls TRBD2, which could not be checked here. TRBV21-1 constitutes a pseudogene. CDR3 length equals 17 residues. The CDR3 spells CASTRGAAGSNTGELFF. The CDR3 coding sequence is TGTGCCAGCACCCGAGGTGCGGCGGGTTCGAACACCGGGGAGCTGTTTTTT.

The chain recombines TRBV10-3 with TRBJ1-1; D gene unclear. Per the germline V gene, CDR1 is ENHRY and CDR2 is SYGVKD. This CDR3 has 13 amino acids. Trimming took off 5 bases at V and 2 bases at J, with 9 bases between the two ends. Here the CDR3 reads CAISPIGNTEAFF. CDR3 in DNA: TGTGCCATCAGTCCTATCGGAAACACTGAAGCTTTCTTT.

The chain recombines TRBV2 with TRBJ2-3; 7 nucleotides match TRBD2. V trimming: 6 bases; J trimming: 5 bases; junction bases outside the gene matches: 14. Germline CDR1 is SNHLY and CDR2 is FYNNEI. The length of the CDR3 is 16 residues. In DNA form, the CDR3 reads TGTGCCAGCAGCCCGAGCTCAGCGGGGCAAGGAGATACGCAGTATTTT. It encodes CASSPSSAGQGDTQYF. Variable domain in full (rest from reference TRBV2 and TRBJ2-3): EPEVTQTPSHQVTQMGQEVILRCVPISNHLYFYWYRQILGQKVEFLVSFYNNEISEKSEIFDDQFSVERPDGSNFTLKIRSTKLEDSAMYFCASSPSSAGQGDTQYFGPGTRLTVL.

The chain recombines TRBV11-1 with TRBJ2-1, with TRBD1 identical over 7 bases. This CDR3 has 15 amino acids. CDR1 and CDR2 (germline): SGHAT, FQDESV (reference sequence). V trimming: 5 bases; J trimming: 2 bases; junction bases outside the gene matches: 6. The CDR3 DNA reads TGTGCCAGCAGCCGTACAGGGGCCCCCTACAATGAGCAGTTCTTC. Encoded protein: CASSRTGAPYNEQFF.

The V gene is TRBV5-8, the J gene TRBJ1-1; TRBD1 might be the D (6 bases). Between the trimmed V and J ends, which lost 5 bases and 10 bases, there was a span of 21 bases. Germline V CDR1 and CDR2: SGHTS, YDEGEE. This CDR3 is built from 14 residues. The CDR3 coding sequence is TGTGCCAGCAGGCGAGGGCAGGGGTTTTATGCAGCTTTCTTT. It encodes CASRRGQGFYAAFF.

The count of this clone is one. The chain combines TRBV5-6 with TRBJ1-2; 7 nucleotides agree with TRBD1. Germline V gene data show CDR1 as SGHDT and CDR2 as YYEEEE. The CDR3 contains 13 residues. Trimming cost V 4 bases and J 5 bases; bases outside gene matches: 5. The CDR3 DNA is TGTGCCAGCAGCGCCGACAGGGAATATGGCTACACCTTC. Amino acids: CASSADREYGYTF. Full variable domain (missing parts from reference TRBV5-6 and TRBJ1-2): DAGVTQSPTHLIKTRGQQVTLRCSPKSGHDTVSWYQQALGQGPQFIFQYYEEEERQRGNFPDRFSGHQFPNYSSELNVNALLLGDSALYLCASSADREYGYTFGSGTRLTVV.

V usage is TRBV5-1 and J usage is TRBJ2-5; 8 positions match TRBD2. V trimming: 0 bases; J trimming: 5 bases; junction bases outside the gene matches: 12. CDR1 SGHRS and CDR2 YFSETQ come from the germline V gene. There are 17 residues in the CDR3. CDR3 in DNA: TGCGCCAGCAGCTTGGCCCGGGGGGGGACCAGAGGGGAGACCCAGTACTTC. Protein sequence: CASSLARGGTRGETQYF.

The chain joins TRBV29-1 to TRBJ1-1; 10 nucleotides line up with TRBD1. From germline, CDR1 is SQVTM and CDR2 ANQGSEA. V was clipped by 3 bases and J by 2 bases; unmatched bases: 6. The CDR3 has 15 residues. The CDR3 region is CSVEKGTGANTEAFF. The CDR3 DNA sequence: TGCAGCGTTGAGAAAGGGACAGGGGCCAACACTGAAGCTTTCTTT.

The rearrangement joins TRBV5-1 to TRBJ2-1; D is perhaps TRBD1 or TRBD2 (6 bases each). Looked up from germline, CDR1 is SGHRS and CDR2 is YFSETQ. The CDR3 runs to 14 residues. V was cut by 6 bases and J by 6 bases, with 16 bases left in between. In DNA form, the CDR3 reads TGCGCCAGCACATTGGGGGGCAAGGGCAATGAGCAGTTCTTC. Amino acid sequence: CASTLGGKGNEQFF.

The chain uses TRBV5-7 and TRBJ2-7, with 10 positions matching TRBD1. TRBV5-7 is an ORF, with its function uncertain. Trimming at V came to 2 bases and at J to 5 bases, leaving 7 bases not matched to a gene. The CDR3 length is 15 residues. CDR3 DNA: TGTGCCAGCAGCTTTTGTGACAGGGGGCGTCACGAGCAGTACTTC. This gives the protein CASSFCDRGRHEQYF.

This clone was picked up one time. The chain recombines TRBV5-8 with TRBJ2-7, with a weak D call TRBD1 (5 bases). The V and J ends lost 1 base and 5 bases respectively, with 10 bases between them. The CDR3 runs to 13 residues. Germline V gene data show CDR1 as SGHTS and CDR2 as YDEGEE. CDR3 in DNA: TGTGCCAGCAGCTTGAGGCAGGGCCACGAGCAGTACGTC. Its protein product is CASSLRQGHEQYV.

The rearrangement uses TRBV7-2 and TRBJ1-1; tentative D call: TRBD1 (5 bases). V was pared by 4 bases and J by 1 base, with 13 bases between. The germline V gene encodes CDR1 SGHTA and CDR2 FQGNSA. CDR3 size: 15 residues. The CDR3 is CASSSSGGGNTEAFF. The DNA of the CDR3 is TGTGCCAGCAGCTCCTCGGGGGGTGGGAACACTGAAGCTTTCTTT.

This clone came up once. This chain joins TRBV19 and TRBJ1-2; no clear D. V lost 4 bases and J 0 bases, leaving 12 bases between the germline ends. This CDR3 comprises 15 residues. In germline, CDR1 is LNHDA, CDR2 SQIVND (reference sequence). The CDR3 reads CASSTPGRSNYGYTF. The CDR3 coding sequence is TGTGCCAGTAGTACTCCCGGACGATCTAACTATGGCTACACCTTC.

This clone has more than one count but fewer than ten. The chain is built from TRBV7-9 and TRBJ2-1, with D perhaps matching TRBD1 or TRBD2 (5 bases each). Deletions cut 7 bases from V and 5 bases from J, with 15 bases between. The CDR3 sequence is 14 residues long. Per the germline V gene, CDR1 is SEHNR and CDR2 is FQNEAQ (reference sequence). For the CDR3, the DNA is TGTGCCAGCAACCCCGGGACCTGGAACAATGAGCAGTTCTTC. Translation: CASNPGTWNNEQFF. Supplemented by reference TRBV7-9 and TRBJ2-1, the full variable domain reads DTGVSQNPRHKITKRGQNVTFRCDPISEHNRLYWYRQTLGQGPEFLTYFQNEAQLEKSRLLSDRFSAERPKGSFSTLEIQRTEQGDSAMYLCASNPGTWNNEQFFGPGTRLTVL.